Below, 31 T cell receptor beta chains from the same sample are listed, as sequenced in a study of shared clonotypes between healthy human individuals. Naivety among CD8 cells was defined by CD45RO negativity and positive CCR7 selection, thereby excluding terminally differentiated effector memory CD45RA+ cells. Some clones are missing from TCRdb's copy, which holds only in-frame ones; the method was immunoSEQ multiplex PCR. The sample gives about 2.1 million clones, just over 90% of which show up once; around 1.7% is in the top ten. Source material: naive CD8+ T cells from PBMCs. The receptor source for this set is a man between 18 and 35 years old in good health. Some clones in this sample may be carry-over from other donors' samples.

Concerning this clone itself: The same CDR3 arises from other DNA sequences in this sample as well. The J gene is TRBJ2-7, the V gene TRBV9, with TRBD2 matching over 8 bases. Germline lookup yields CDR1 SGDLS and CDR2 YYNGEE. The CDR3 consists of 15 residues. The V and J ends lost 3 bases and 0 bases, in that order; junction bases with no gene match: 5. CDR3 loop: CASSAGGTSSYEQYF. As DNA, the CDR3 is TGTGCCAGCAGCGCTGGCGGGACTAGCTCCTACGAGCAGTACTTC. The variable domain in full, completed from reference TRBV9 and TRBJ2-7, reads DSGVTQTPKHLITATGQRVTLRCSPRSGDLSVYWYQQSLDQGLQFLIQYYNGEERAKGNILERFSAQQFPDLHSELNLSSLELGDSALYFCASSAGGTSSYEQYFGPGTRLTVT.

V usage is TRBV19 and J usage is TRBJ1-5; possibly TRBD1 for D (5 bases). Germline values: CDR1 LNHDA, CDR2 SQIVND (reference sequence). This CDR3 contains 14 residues. V shed 1 base and J shed 3 bases, with 7 bases lying between them. The CDR3 bases are TGTGCCAGTAGTATAGGACAGTTCAATCAGCCCCAGCATTTT. Protein sequence: CASSIGQFNQPQHF.

The chain combines TRBV29-1 with TRBJ2-7; 7 positions agree with TRBD2. Germline CDR1 SQVTM, CDR2 ANQGSEA. V was pared by 5 bases and J by 2 bases, with 6 bases of the junction left unmatched. This CDR3 contains 13 residues. The CDR3 sequence is CSVSGTKPYEQYF. In DNA form, the CDR3 reads TGCAGCGTTTCCGGGACTAAACCCTACGAGCAGTACTTC.

The chain couples TRBV27 to TRBJ2-4, with TRBD1 matching over 12 bases. V dropped 6 bases and J dropped 8; count of bases not matched to a gene: 11. Germline assignment: CDR1 MNHEY and CDR2 SMNVEV (reference sequence). The CDR3 length is 16 residues. DNA for the CDR3: TGTGCCAGCAGCGACCGGGACAGGGGGCTTGTAGACATTCAGTACTTC. Translating it yields CASSDRDRGLVDIQYF.

In this sample, this clone turned up once. The chain uses TRBV9 and TRBJ1-1, with D maybe TRBD1 (6 bases). Germline CDR1 and CDR2: SGDLS and YYNGEE. The germline V and J ends were trimmed by 0 bases and 6 bases, with 15 bases remaining between them. The length of the CDR3 is 15 residues. This CDR3 reads CASSVEAYGGAEAFF. In DNA form, the CDR3 reads TGTGCCAGCAGCGTAGAAGCTTATGGGGGCGCTGAAGCTTTCTTT.

This CDR3 is CASSFGGYQETQYF. The CDR3 bases are TGTGCCAGCAGCTTTGGGGGGTACCAAGAGACCCAGTACTTC. V and J are TRBV11-2 and TRBJ2-5; tentative D call: TRBD2 (6 bases). The germline V gene encodes CDR1 SGHAT and CDR2 FQNNGV. V gave up 3 bases and J gave up 0 bases, with 8 bases separating them. The CDR3 is made up of 14 amino acids.

The J gene is TRBJ1-2, the V gene TRBV5-6; 9 nucleotides align to TRBD1. The junction had 7 bases not matched to a gene; V was cut back by 4 bases and J by 3 bases. Germline CDR1 is SGHDT and CDR2 is YYEEEE. The length of the CDR3 is 15 residues. The CDR3 spells CASSLSGQGDYGYTF. The CDR3 bases are TGTGCCAGCAGCCTCTCGGGACAGGGTGACTATGGCTACACCTTC.

This chain joins TRBV6-1 and TRBJ2-1, with 12 bases that match TRBD2. This CDR3 has 14 amino acids. V was clipped by 1 base and J by 10 bases; unmatched bases: 2. Germline loops: CDR1 MNHNS, CDR2 SASEGT. The CDR3 DNA is TGTGCCAGCAGTGAAGGGACTAGCGGGATAGAGCAGTTCTTC. Protein sequence: CASSEGTSGIEQFF.

This sequence joins TRBV6-6 and TRBJ2-7; 7 bases are shared with TRBD2. CDR3 length equals 14 residues. Germline values: CDR1 MNHNY, CDR2 SVGAGI (reference sequence). With V trimmed by 4 bases and J by 0 bases, 3 bases remained unmatched. The CDR3 reads CASSSSGPSYEQYF. The CDR3 coding sequence is TGTGCCAGCAGTTCTAGCGGCCCCTCCTACGAGCAGTACTTC.

The chain carries TRBV19 and TRBJ2-1; D gene uncertain. V was clipped by 7 bases and J by 6 bases, with 10 bases between them. The CDR3 is 12 amino acids. Germline CDR1 reads LNHDA; CDR2 reads SQIVND (reference sequence). The CDR3 region is CASTLPGNEQFF. Here the CDR3 DNA reads TGTGCCAGTACCCTACCCGGCAATGAGCAGTTCTTC.

DNA of the CDR3: TGTGCCAGCAGCCCCGCGAGGGCTGGGGCCAACGTCCTGACTTTC. It codes for CASSPARAGANVLTF. V usage is TRBV7-9 and J usage is TRBJ2-6, with D maybe TRBD2 (5 bases). Germline V lookup: CDR1 SEHNR, CDR2 FQNEAQ (reference sequence). The length of the CDR3 is 15 residues. Trimming removed 5 bases at V and 2 bases at J, with 10 bases between.

This clone was seen only a few times. The chain carries TRBV5-1 and TRBJ1-1, with no clear D. V was trimmed by 5 bases and J by 2 bases, leaving 7 bases between them. CDR1 and CDR2 from the germline V gene are SGHRS and YFSETQ. The CDR3 contains 12 residues. The CDR3 DNA reads as TGCGCCAGCAGGCACAACAACACTGAAGCTTTCTTT. Translating gives CASRHNNTEAFF.

The chain employs TRBV7-9 and TRBJ2-3; unclear D gene. CDR1 and CDR2 from the germline V gene are SEHNR and FQNEAQ (reference sequence). The V end lost 1 base, the J end lost 3 bases, and 11 bases lay between the germline ends. The CDR3 covers 15 residues. In DNA form, the CDR3 reads TGTGCCAGCAGCTTAGGTGGCAGGTTTACAGATACGCAGTATTTT. Translating it yields CASSLGGRFTDTQYF. Using reference TRBV7-9 and TRBJ2-3 for the parts outside the CDR3, the full variable domain is DTGVSQNPRHKITKRGQNVTFRCDPISEHNRLYWYRQTLGQGPEFLTYFQNEAQLEKSRLLSDRFSAERPKGSFSTLEIQRTEQGDSAMYLCASSLGGRFTDTQYFGPGTRLTVL.

The chain recombines TRBV7-9 with TRBJ2-5; perhaps D is TRBD1 or TRBD2 (6 bases each). Germline lookup yields CDR1 SEHNR and CDR2 FQNEAQ (reference sequence). V was clipped by 7 bases and J by 2 bases, with 14 bases between them. The CDR3 runs 14 residues. As DNA, the CDR3 is TGTGCCAGCACCGAGGGGGGATCTCAAGAGACCCAGTACTTC. Amino acids: CASTEGGSQETQYF.

The chain joins TRBV4-1 to TRBJ1-6; D not resolved. The CDR3 runs to 16 residues. The V gene's germline CDR1 is MGHRA and CDR2 YSYEKL. V lost 3 bases and J lost 7, with 16 bases in between. The chain's CDR3 is CASSQVKDLHNSPLHF. Written as DNA, the CDR3 is TGCGCCAGCAGCCAGGTAAAAGACCTACACAATTCACCCCTCCACTTT.

This clone was seen a handful of times. The chain has TRBV6-5 and TRBJ1-4; perhaps TRBD1 as D (6 bases). V lost 6 bases, J lost 5 bases, and 16 bases lay in between. The CDR3 contains 15 residues. Germline CDR1 is MNHEY and CDR2 is SVGAGI. The DNA of the CDR3 is TGTGCCAGCAGAGCTGGACAGATTGAAAATGAAAAACTGTTTTTT. Its translation is CASRAGQIENEKLFF.

This sequence joins TRBV5-6 and TRBJ2-7; D might be TRBD1 (6 bases). CDR3 size: 14 residues. V gave up 2 bases and J gave up 3 bases, with 12 bases separating them. Looked up from germline, CDR1 is SGHDT and CDR2 is YYEEEE. The CDR3 DNA sequence: TGTGCCAGCAGCTTTAGGGGGACGAACTACGAGCAGTACTTC. Translated: CASSFRGTNYEQYF.

The V gene is TRBV5-8, the J gene TRBJ2-7; D remains ambiguous. The germline CDR1 and CDR2 sequences are SGHTS and YDEGEE. Trimming stripped 4 bases from V and 2 bases from J, with 13 bases between. The CDR3 is 14 residues long. CDR3 sequence: CASSRLGGPYEQYF. The CDR3 DNA follows: TGTGCCAGCAGCCGCCTCGGCGGTCCCTACGAGCAGTACTTC.

V usage is TRBV5-4 and J usage is TRBJ2-3; TRBD2 matches 11 bases. CDR3 length: 18 amino acids. Germline lookup yields CDR1 SGHNT and CDR2 YYREEE (reference sequence). J was trimmed by 5 bases and V by 4 bases; bases with no gene match: 15. The CDR3 loop is CASSMAVLAGARKDTQYF. For the CDR3, the DNA is TGTGCCAGCAGCATGGCGGTACTAGCGGGAGCTCGCAAAGATACGCAGTATTTT.

The chain recombines TRBV6-1 with TRBJ1-1; the D is unclear. Germline CDR1 is MNHNS and CDR2 is SASEGT. The CDR3 spans 10 residues. V was shortened by 3 bases and J by 6 bases, with 2 bases between the two germline ends. CDR3 residues: CASSDAEAFF. CDR3 DNA: TGTGCCAGCAGTGACGCTGAAGCTTTCTTT.

The chain uses TRBV7-9 and TRBJ2-3; D remains ambiguous. Germline V gene data show CDR1 as SEHNR and CDR2 as FQNEAQ (reference sequence). The CDR3 is 15 residues long. V was shortened by 8 bases and J by 2 bases, with 17 bases between the two germline ends. CDR3 loop: CASFGLYTSTDTQYF. The CDR3 DNA reads as TGTGCCAGCTTCGGATTATATACTTCCACAGATACGCAGTATTTT.

The V call is TRBV4-2, the J call TRBJ2-5; 11 bases match TRBD2. Germline CDR1 is LGHNA and CDR2 is YNFKEQ. The CDR3 contains 16 residues. V shed 3 bases, J shed 2 bases, and the junction held 5 bases outside the gene matches. CDR3: CASSHPTSGNQETQYF. The CDR3 DNA is TGTGCCAGCAGCCACCCGACTAGCGGGAATCAAGAGACCCAGTACTTC.

V is TRBV7-9 and J is TRBJ2-1; 7 nucleotides match TRBD1. Germline V lookup: CDR1 SEHNR, CDR2 FQNEAQ (reference sequence). The CDR3 is made up of 16 amino acids. Trimming took 5 bases from V and 7 from J; bases not matched to a gene: 14. CDR3 DNA: TGTGCCAGCAGCGTAAAGGGCGGACAGGACGCTAATGAGCAGTTCTTC. Translation gives CASSVKGGQDANEQFF.

This clone was found a few times. For the CDR3, the DNA is TGTGCCAGCAGCTTTTATCGGTCAGGGGGAGACAGCGTTTACGAGCAGTACTTC. Amino acids: CASSFYRSGGDSVYEQYF. V is TRBV7-2 and J is TRBJ2-7, with 7 nucleotides matching TRBD1. Losses at the gene ends were 3 bases for V and 4 bases for J; bases not matched to a gene: 18. CDR3 length: 18 amino acids. Germline lookup yields CDR1 SGHTA and CDR2 FQGNSA.

V is TRBV18 and J is TRBJ2-2; the match to TRBD2 covers 14 bases. With V trimmed by 3 bases and J by 3 bases, 9 bases remained unmatched. The CDR3 is 19 residues long. In germline, CDR1 is KGHSH, CDR2 LQKENI. The CDR3 nucleotides are TGTGCCAGCTCACCGACCGGGACTAGCGGGAGAAGCGACACCGGGGAGCTGTTTTTT. This sequence encodes CASSPTGTSGRSDTGELFF.

CDR3 loop: CASSGTPTYEQYF. In DNA form, the CDR3 reads TGTGCCAGCAGCGGGACCCCCACCTACGAGCAGTACTTC. The V and J genes are TRBV5-4 and TRBJ2-7, with D perhaps TRBD1 or TRBD2 (5 bases each). The CDR3 runs 13 residues. The germline gives CDR1 SGHNT, CDR2 YYREEE (reference sequence). V lost 4 bases to trimming and J lost 2 bases, with 10 bases between them.

This rearrangement joins TRBV6-1 to TRBJ2-7, with D possibly being TRBD2 (5 bases). The V gene's germline CDR1 is MNHNS and CDR2 SASEGT. V lost 8 bases to trimming and J lost 3 bases, with 14 bases between them. This CDR3 has 13 residues. CDR3 residues: CASLSGANYEQYF. The CDR3 nucleotides are TGTGCCAGCCTAAGCGGAGCCAACTACGAGCAGTACTTC.

V usage is TRBV10-2 and J usage is TRBJ2-5; TRBD1 matches at 12 bases. The ends lost 6 bases at V and 4 bases at J; junction bases unmatched: 3. Germline lookup yields CDR1 WSHSY and CDR2 SAAADI. The CDR3 runs to 14 residues. The CDR3 sequence: CASRGQGARETQYF. CDR3 nucleotides: TGCGCCAGCAGGGGACAGGGGGCGAGAGAGACCCAGTACTTC.

The J gene is TRBJ2-7, the V gene TRBV27; D not certain. This CDR3 is 14 amino acids long. The germline CDR1 and CDR2 sequences are MNHEY and SMNVEV (reference sequence). Trimming removed 8 bases from V and 0 bases from J, with 14 bases in between. CDR3 amino acids: CASHPNWSSYEQYF. The CDR3 DNA reads TGTGCCAGCCATCCTAACTGGAGCTCCTACGAGCAGTACTTC.

The rearrangement links TRBV7-9 to TRBJ1-1; TRBD1 might be the D (5 bases). Trimming cost V 1 base and J 6 bases, with 18 bases left between them. The germline CDR1 and CDR2 sequences are SEHNR and FQNEAQ (reference sequence). CDR3 length: 16 residues. CDR3 sequence (DNA): TGTGCCAGCAGCTTAGAACGTTTCGGGGGAAGCCCTGAAGCTTTCTTT. It codes for CASSLERFGGSPEAFF.

A single count supports this clone. The genes are TRBV5-1 and TRBJ2-7; 14 bases are shared with TRBD2. V lost 4 bases and J lost 3; bases outside the gene matches: 6. The CDR3 has 16 residues. CDR1 and CDR2 (germline): SGHRS, YFSETQ. The CDR3 region is CASSPGLAGAIYEQYF. The DNA for the CDR3 is TGCGCCAGCAGCCCGGGACTAGCGGGAGCTATCTACGAGCAGTACTTC.